Many counts were recorded for the clone carrying this TCR beta chain. The antigen remains undetermined. This specimen belongs to a study of regulatory T cells in long-lasting Graves disease. Regarding the study as a whole: Samples came from peripheral blood alone, without thyroid tissue. Repertoires from persistent disease leaned toward TRBV28, TRBJ1-2 and TRBJ2-5. A greater number of public clonotypes (about 3,000) was shared by persistent patients than by new patients (approximately 880).

CDR1 and CDR2 from the germline V gene are DFQATT and SNEGSKA (reference sequence). V lost 1 base, J lost 7 bases, and 11 bases lay in between. The CDR3 has 13 residues. The sample's time point: persistent/refractory GD, antithyroid drugs over 5 years with positive TRAb. PBMCs were the source of the RNA used for TCR sequencing. iRepertoire HTBI primers and Arm-PCR of CDR3 regions built TCR beta libraries. TCRdb analysed the multiplex PCR reads with MiXCR anew, one entry per CDR3 protein. Of some 340,000 distinct CDR3 sequences listed, roughly 23% are singletons. This TCR was sampled from a woman between 40 and 55 years old with Graves disease. This specimen consisted of peripheral blood mononuclear cells (PBMCs), obtained when the disease was refractory, from a patient treated with antithyroid drugs. The J gene is TRBJ1-5, the V gene TRBV20-1; no clear D. CDR3 in amino acids: CSARGGEEQPQHF. The CDR3 coding sequence is TGCAGTGCTAGAGGCGGCGAGGAGCAGCCCCAGCATTTT.